What follows are 27 T cell receptor beta chains derived from one specimen sequenced in a study of beta chain features in type 1 diabetes. Reverse transcription of all isolated RNA meant that expressed TCRB transcripts were sequenced. Sequenced by immunoSEQ multiplex PCR; TCRdb stores in-frame clones only, minus some. The data hold 330,000 or so clones, with 13% to 15% observed a single time. The sample was central memory CD4+ T cells from blood. These receptors originate from a man younger than 40 in good health.

This clone was found a few times. This chain joins TRBV5-4 and TRBJ1-1, with D hard to call. The CDR3 consists of 16 residues. Per the germline V gene, CDR1 is SGHNT and CDR2 is YYREEE (reference sequence). The V gene lost 2 bases and the J gene lost 0 bases, with 14 bases spanning the gap. Here the CDR3 DNA reads TGTGCCAGCAGCTTTAATCTGATATCGGTGAACACTGAAGCTTTCTTT. This translates into CASSFNLISVNTEAFF.

The chain carries TRBV6-1 and TRBJ2-1; D unclear. The V end lost 6 bases, the J end lost 5 bases, and 11 bases lay between the germline ends. The CDR3 extends over 13 amino acids. Per the germline V gene, CDR1 is MNHNS and CDR2 is SASEGT. CDR3: CASSPPNNNEQFF. The CDR3, as DNA: TGTGCCAGCAGCCCCCCTAATAACAATGAGCAGTTCTTC.

This clone was seen a handful of times. The CDR3 spells CASSDPGRTGELFF. DNA of the CDR3: TGTGCCAGCAGTGATCCCGGGCGCACCGGGGAGCTGTTTTTT. The V gene is TRBV2, the J gene TRBJ2-2; D remains ambiguous. The CDR3 length is 14 residues. V gave up 3 bases and J gave up 4 bases, with 9 bases separating them. The germline gives CDR1 SNHLY, CDR2 FYNNEI. Using reference TRBV2 and TRBJ2-2 for the parts outside the CDR3, the full variable domain is EPEVTQTPSHQVTQMGQEVILRCVPISNHLYFYWYRQILGQKVEFLVSFYNNEISEKSEIFDDQFSVERPDGSNFTLKIRSTKLEDSAMYFCASSDPGRTGELFFGEGSRLTVL.

There are many counts of this clone. The rearrangement uses TRBV14 and TRBJ1-2, with D tentatively TRBD1 (5 bases). The CDR3 extends over 13 amino acids. With 5 bases removed from V and 5 bases from J, the gap between germline ends came to 12 bases. CDR1 SGHDN and CDR2 FVKESK come from the germline V gene. CDR3 bases: TGTGCCAGCAGCTCACGCGGGGGATATGGCTACACCTTC. Translation: CASSSRGGYGYTF.

This clone was seen more than once but under ten times. The chain is built from TRBV7-8 and TRBJ2-7, with unresolved D. The CDR3 length is 14 residues. Looked up from germline, CDR1 is SGHVS and CDR2 is FQNEAQ. V lost 3 bases and J 2 bases, leaving 11 bases between the germline ends. CDR3 DNA sequence: TGTGCCAGCAGCTTGGCGTTGGGTGCCTACGAGCAGTACGTC. Translation: CASSLALGAYEQYV.

This clone was seen at least ten times. Other DNA sequences in the same sample also yield this CDR3. The chain carries TRBV7-2 and TRBJ1-5, with a possible D match to TRBD1 (5 bases). Germline V gene lookup returns CDR1 SGHTA and CDR2 FQGNSA. Trimming pared 5 bases from V and 5 bases from J, leaving 10 bases between. The CDR3 has 13 residues. CDR3 sequence reads: CASSLLGDQPQHF. The CDR3 nucleotides are TGTGCCAGCAGCCTCTTAGGGGATCAGCCCCAGCATTTT.

This sequence joins TRBV4-3 and TRBJ1-2; D is uncertain. V was trimmed by 0 bases and J by 4 bases, leaving 9 bases between them. This CDR3 spans 14 amino acids. Germline assignment: CDR1 LGHNA and CDR2 YSLEER. The CDR3 DNA reads TGCGCCAGCAGCCAAGACAGGCGGGCCTATGGCTACACCTTC. It codes for CASSQDRRAYGYTF.

The genes are TRBV6-5 and TRBJ1-4, with D unclear. Germline loops: CDR1 MNHEY, CDR2 SVGAGI. Trimming took off 5 bases at V and 5 bases at J, with 12 bases between the two ends. This CDR3 has 14 amino acids. The CDR3 DNA is TGTGCCAGCAGTCGCAATAAGAGGAATGAAAAACTGTTTTTT. It codes for CASSRNKRNEKLFF.

The chain recombines TRBV23-1 with TRBJ1-1, with D unclear. TRBV23-1 is assigned to the ORF class and has an uncertain function. This CDR3 region has 15 residues. The germline V and J ends were trimmed by 3 bases and 0 bases, with 11 bases remaining between them. CDR3 bases: TGCGCCAGCAGTCACGCCACTTCGGTGAACACTGAAGCTTTCTTT. Translated, it gives CASSHATSVNTEAFF.

The genes are TRBV5-4 and TRBJ2-7; no clear D gene. CDR3 size: 13 residues. Deletions cut 2 bases from V and 1 base from J, with 7 bases between. In germline, CDR1 is SGHNT, CDR2 YYREEE (reference sequence). The CDR3 DNA is TGTGCCAGCAGCTTTTATTTTTCCTACGAGCAGTACTTC. This codes for CASSFYFSYEQYF.

The chain links TRBV6-5 to TRBJ2-1; D not resolved. There are 14 residues in the CDR3. Germline-derived CDR1 and CDR2 are MNHEY and SVGAGI. V lost 4 bases to trimming and J lost 3 bases, with 10 bases between them. The CDR3: CASSSITGYNEQFF. Written as DNA, the CDR3 is TGTGCCAGCAGTTCGATCACGGGCTACAATGAGCAGTTCTTC.

The chain recombines TRBV5-1 with TRBJ1-1; possible D gene TRBD1, 5 bases. Germline assignment: CDR1 SGHRS and CDR2 YFSETQ. The CDR3 length is 15 residues. Trimming took 4 bases from V and 0 from J, leaving 13 bases between them. The CDR3 region is CASSGSGGLNTEAFF. CDR3 nucleotides: TGCGCCAGCAGCGGTTCGGGGGGATTGAACACTGAAGCTTTCTTT.

The chain employs TRBV2 and TRBJ2-3; 9 positions agree with TRBD2. Germline V gene data show CDR1 as SNHLY and CDR2 as FYNNEI. The ends lost 6 bases at V and 4 bases at J; junction bases unmatched: 11. The CDR3 totals 16 residues. This CDR3 reads CASRSEAGGRADTQYF. The CDR3 DNA reads TGTGCCAGCAGATCGGAAGCGGGGGGCCGGGCAGATACGCAGTATTTT.

The V call is TRBV7-7, the J call TRBJ2-7; the D gene could be TRBD1 or TRBD2 (5 bases each). This CDR3 contains 13 residues. The V gene lost 2 bases and the J gene lost 7 bases, with 12 bases spanning the gap. Germline values: CDR1 SSHAT, CDR2 FNYEAQ (reference sequence). CDR3 nucleotide sequence: TGTGCCAGCAGCTTAACGCAGGGACGGGAGCAGTACTTC. This gives the protein CASSLTQGREQYF.

The V gene is TRBV30, the J gene TRBJ1-2; D unresolved. Germline V lookup: CDR1 GTSNPN, CDR2 SVGIG (reference sequence). The V gene lost 5 bases and the J gene lost 6 bases, with 7 bases spanning the gap. This CDR3 region has 10 residues. The CDR3 here is CAWSKNGYTF. As DNA, the CDR3 is TGTGCCTGGTCTAAGAATGGCTACACCTTC. Drawing the rest from reference TRBV30 and TRBJ1-2, the complete variable domain is SQTIHQWPATLVQPVGSPLSLECTVEGTSNPNLYWYRQAAGRGLQLLFYSVGIGQISSEVPQNLSASRPQDRQFILSSKKLLLSDSGFYLCAWSKNGYTFGSGTRLTVV.

The chain recombines TRBV9 with TRBJ2-3; D is undetermined. Trimming left V 0 bases short and J 8 bases short, with 16 bases between. The length of the CDR3 is 15 residues. In germline, CDR1 is SGDLS, CDR2 YYNGEE. For the CDR3, the DNA is TGTGCCAGCAGCGTAGAAGGATTAGGAAGGAGTACGCAGTATTTT. Protein product: CASSVEGLGRSTQYF.

V gene TRBV7-7 combines with J gene TRBJ2-1, with TRBD2 identical over 10 bases. CDR3 length: 15 residues. V lost 5 bases to trimming and J lost 7 bases; unmatched junction nucleotides: 8. Germline V gene lookup returns CDR1 SSHAT and CDR2 FNYEAQ (reference sequence). The chain's CDR3 is CASSPAAGGRNEQFF. DNA for the CDR3: TGTGCCAGCAGCCCCGCAGCGGGGGGGCGAAATGAGCAGTTCTTC.

The rearrangement links TRBV28 to TRBJ1-1; D remains ambiguous. V lost 5 bases and J lost 0, with 13 bases in between. This CDR3 comprises 15 residues. Germline CDR1 MDHEN, CDR2 SYDVKM. CDR3: CASSPTPGMNTEAFF. The CDR3 bases are TGTGCCAGCAGTCCCACCCCGGGGATGAACACTGAAGCTTTCTTT. Based on the CDR3 plus reference TRBV28 and TRBJ1-1, the full variable domain is DVKVTQSSRYLVKRTGEKVFLECVQDMDHENMFWYRQDPGLGLRLIYFSYDVKMKEKGDIPEGYSVSREKKERFSLILESASTNQTSMYLCASSPTPGMNTEAFFGQGTRLTVV.

The genes are TRBV9 and TRBJ2-1; D call uncertain. The V gene lost 5 bases and the J gene lost 10 bases, with 16 bases spanning the gap. The CDR3 has 13 amino acids. CDR1 is SGDLS, CDR2 YYNGEE, per germline. The CDR3, as DNA: TGTGCCAGCAGTCGTCGGTACGCTGGGGAGCAGTTCTTC. Amino acids: CASSRRYAGEQFF.

This clone occurred many times. The chain has TRBV15 and TRBJ2-5; 8 bases are shared with TRBD2. Germline values: CDR1 LNHNV, CDR2 YYDKDF (reference sequence). The CDR3 spans 17 residues. V lost 3 bases, J lost 0 bases, and 9 bases stayed unmatched. As DNA, the CDR3 is TGTGCCACCAGCAGCTTGCGGGGGGCACCGTACCAAGAGACCCAGTACTTC. Protein product: CATSSLRGAPYQETQYF.

This clone was seen only a few times. The chain links TRBV11-3 to TRBJ2-3; D unresolved. The CDR3 covers 14 residues. Germline CDR1 SGHNT, CDR2 YENEEA. The V end was cut by 1 base, the J end by 3 bases, with 8 bases between. CDR3 in DNA: TGTGCCAGCAGCTTAGGGACCGTAACAGATACGCAGTATTTT. Amino acid sequence: CASSLGTVTDTQYF.

This clone showed up just a few times. This chain uses TRBV30 with TRBJ1-2; D possibly corresponds to TRBD1 (5 bases). CDR3 length: 13 amino acids. With 4 bases removed from V and 11 bases from J, the gap between germline ends came to 20 bases. The germline V gene has CDR1 GTSNPN and CDR2 SVGIG (reference sequence). CDR3 nucleotide sequence: TGTGCCTGGACTTTTGGGCAGGAAGGGGTTTACACCTTC. Its translation is CAWTFGQEGVYTF.

This clone was seen a few times. V and J are TRBV5-1 and TRBJ2-3; D is uncertain. Germline V gene lookup returns CDR1 SGHRS and CDR2 YFSETQ. This CDR3 is built from 11 residues. The V gene lost 5 bases and the J gene lost 1 base, with 2 bases spanning the gap. CDR3 coding DNA: TGCGCCAGCAGAGGCACAGATACGCAGTATTTT. Amino acid sequence: CASRGTDTQYF.

This clone was seen a few times. This sample includes further DNA sequences coding for the same CDR3. The V call is TRBV7-2, the J call TRBJ2-5, with 8 bases that match TRBD2. The CDR3 is 13 amino acids. Germline V CDR1 and CDR2: SGHTA, FQGNSA. Trimming cost V 5 bases and J 5 bases; bases outside gene matches: 4. The CDR3 here is CASSPTSGETQYF. CDR3 sequence (DNA): TGTGCCAGCAGCCCCACTAGCGGTGAGACCCAGTACTTC. Together with reference TRBV7-2 and TRBJ2-5, the CDR3 gives the full variable domain: GAGVSQSPSNKVTEKGKDVELRCDPISGHTALYWYRQSLGQGLEFLIYFQGNSAPDKSGLPSDRFSAERTGGSVSTLTIQRTQQEDSAVYLCASSPTSGETQYFGPGTRLLVL.

The chain couples TRBV7-2 to TRBJ2-2; the D is unclear. The germline V and J ends were trimmed by 5 bases and 0 bases, with 13 bases remaining between them. This CDR3 is built from 16 residues. In germline, CDR1 is SGHTA, CDR2 FQGNSA. The CDR3 region has the DNA TGTGCCAGCAGCCCTGGTGAACTTGCGAACACCGGGGAGCTGTTTTTT. Its translation: CASSPGELANTGELFF.

This clone has only a few counts. This rearrangement joins TRBV5-4 to TRBJ2-3; D uncertain. The ends were cut back, 5 bases at V and 6 bases at J, with 13 bases in the middle. This CDR3 spans 13 amino acids. Looked up from germline, CDR1 is SGHNT and CDR2 is YYREEE (reference sequence). In nucleotides, the CDR3 is TGTGCCAGCAGTTCTGTTAAAACGGATACGCAGTATTTT. The encoded protein is CASSSVKTDTQYF.

CDR3 in amino acids: CASSQDRGLAGGLAKNIQYF. In DNA form, the CDR3 reads TGCGCCAGCAGCCAAGATCGGGGACTAGCGGGAGGTCTAGCCAAAAACATTCAGTACTTC. The chain links TRBV4-1 to TRBJ2-4; 15 bases line up with TRBD2. Germline V gives CDR1 MGHRA, CDR2 YSYEKL. The CDR3 sequence is 20 residues long. The junction had 6 bases not matched to a gene; V was cut back by 0 bases and J by 0 bases.